This TCR beta chain was sequenced in a study of cytomegalovirus exposure and HLA in healthy donors. Study context: Of several hundred genotyped donors, about 81% grouped in the Caucasian-associated ancestry cluster.

The CDR3 consists of 15 residues. Germline lookup yields CDR1 SGHRS and CDR2 YFSETQ. With V trimmed by 4 bases and J by 6 bases, 6 bases remained unmatched. At the time of sampling, donors were nominally healthy, though unrecorded immune exposures were likely. Study-level findings and limits: Of the V segments, some could not be distinguished, including TRBV6-2 and TRBV6-3, and were excluded. Earlier analysis looked at TCR beta V segments, and most were productive about 87% or about 30% of the time.

PCR amplification relied on 60 Vbeta primers (plus 13 Jbeta primers). TCRdb keeps only in-frame clones here, not all; method: immunoSEQ multiplex PCR. This table holds around 170,000 clones, approximately 84% found once. Worth noting for this clone: Its antigen is currently unknown.

The chain joins TRBV5-1 to TRBJ2-3, with 12 bases matching TRBD2. The sample was PBMCs. The sequence derives from a woman in her forties or fifties in good health and CMV-seropositive. Here the CDR3 reads CASSPASGGADTQYF. CDR3 DNA sequence: TGCGCCAGCAGCCCCGCTAGCGGGGGGGCGGATACGCAGTATTTT.